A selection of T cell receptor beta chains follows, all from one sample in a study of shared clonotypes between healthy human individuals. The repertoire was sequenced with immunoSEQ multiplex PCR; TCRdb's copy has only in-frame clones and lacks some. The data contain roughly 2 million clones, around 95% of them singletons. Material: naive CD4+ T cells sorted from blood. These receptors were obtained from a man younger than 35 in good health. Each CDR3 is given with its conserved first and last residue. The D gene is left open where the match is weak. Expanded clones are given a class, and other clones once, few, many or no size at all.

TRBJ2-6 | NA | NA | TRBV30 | TGTGCCTGGGACCATAGGACGGAACTCTCTGGGGCCAACGTCCTGACTTTC | CAWDHRTELSGANVLTF
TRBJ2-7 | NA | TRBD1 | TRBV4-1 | TGCGCCAGCAGCCATGAAACCGGGACAGGGGGTAGGGAGCAGTACTTC | CASSHETGTGGREQYF
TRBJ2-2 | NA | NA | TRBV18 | TGTGCCAGCTCACCCGGAGGGGATAACACCGGGGAGCTGTTTTTT | CASSPGGDNTGELFF
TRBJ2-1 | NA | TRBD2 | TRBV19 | TGTGCCAGTAGACGAGGGGAGGGCTCCTACAATGAGCAGTTCTTC | CASRRGEGSYNEQFF
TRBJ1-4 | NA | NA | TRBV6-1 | TGTGCCAGCAGGATCTTATCCTGGGGTGAAAAACTGTTTTTT | CASRILSWGEKLFF
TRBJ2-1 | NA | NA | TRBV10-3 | TGTGCCATCAGCGCCTCAGGGCGGATCTACAATGAGCAGTTCTTC | CAISASGRIYNEQFF
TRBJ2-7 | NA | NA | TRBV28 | TGTGCCAGCAGTTTAAGGGCAGGGAACTACGAGCAGTACTTC | CASSLRAGNYEQYF
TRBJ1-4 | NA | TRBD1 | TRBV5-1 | TGCGCCAGCAGCCCAGACAGGGCCACTAATGAAAAACTGTTTTTT | CASSPDRATNEKLFF
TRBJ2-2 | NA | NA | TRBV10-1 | TGCGCCAGCAGTGAGTCCGGACGGAACACCGGGGAGCTGTTTTTT | CASSESGRNTGELFF
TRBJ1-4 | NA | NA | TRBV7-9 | TGTGCCAGCAGCTCAGGGACAACAGCAACTAATGAAAAACTGTTTTTT | CASSSGTTATNEKLFF
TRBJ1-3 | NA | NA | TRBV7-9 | TGTGCCAGCAGCTTCCAAGTGGTTACGGCCGGAAACACCATATATTTT | CASSFQVVTAGNTIYF
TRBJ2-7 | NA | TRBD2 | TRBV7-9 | TGTGCCAGCAGCCCGGGACTAACAGTCTACGAGCAGTACTTC | CASSPGLTVYEQYF
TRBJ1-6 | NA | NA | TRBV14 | TGTGCCAGCAGCCGGGGGAGCTCCTATAATTCACCCCTCCACTTT | CASSRGSSYNSPLHF
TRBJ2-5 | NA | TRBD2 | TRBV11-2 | TGTGCCAGCAGCTTAGTGGCGGGAGGGCCCCAAGAGACCCAGTACTTC | CASSLVAGGPQETQYF
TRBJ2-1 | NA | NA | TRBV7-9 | TGTGCCAGCAGCTTGGACAGATACGCACTCAATGAGCAGTTCTTC | CASSLDRYALNEQFF
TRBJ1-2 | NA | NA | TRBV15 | TGTGCCACCAGCAGAGCTGGGGCCGAGGGCTACACCTTC | CATSRAGAEGYTF
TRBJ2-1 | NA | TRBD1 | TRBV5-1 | TGCGCCAGCAGCGTCTACAGGGGCGACTACAATGAGCAGTTCTTC | CASSVYRGDYNEQFF
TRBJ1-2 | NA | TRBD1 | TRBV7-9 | TGTGCCAGCAGCCTTCAACGGACAGGGGGCCACTATGGCTACACCTTC | CASSLQRTGGHYGYTF
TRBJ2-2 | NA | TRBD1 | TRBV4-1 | TGCGCCAGCAGCCATCCCCGGGACAGGGGAAACACCGGGGAGCTGTTTTTT | CASSHPRDRGNTGELFF
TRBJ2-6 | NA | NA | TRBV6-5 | TGTGCCAGCAGTTACCCAGGCCCAGGCGGGGCCAACGTCCTGACTTTC | CASSYPGPGGANVLTF
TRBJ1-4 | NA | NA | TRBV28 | TGTGCCAGCAGCCTAACAGGGTTGGGTGAAAAACTGTTTTTT | CASSLTGLGEKLFF
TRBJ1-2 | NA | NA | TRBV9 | TGTGCCAGCAGTACCAACCAGGGTAGCTATGGCTACACCTTC | CASSTNQGSYGYTF
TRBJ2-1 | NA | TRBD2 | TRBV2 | TGTGCCAGCAGTGAAGCTAGCGGGGACTACAATGAGCAGTTCTTC | CASSEASGDYNEQFF
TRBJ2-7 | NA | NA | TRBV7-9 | TGTGCCAGCTCTAGGTACAGGGACTACGAGCAGTACTTC | CASSRYRDYEQYF
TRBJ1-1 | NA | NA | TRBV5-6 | TGTGCCAGCAGCTTGATGGGGGTACCGATCACTGAAGCTTTCTTT | CASSLMGVPITEAFF
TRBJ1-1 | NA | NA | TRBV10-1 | TGCGCCAGCAGTCAAACGGGTCGAGGTGAAGCTTTCTTT | CASSQTGRGEAFF
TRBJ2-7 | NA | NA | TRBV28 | TGTGCCAGCAGTTTGGGGGGAGGCAGGGAGCAGTACTTC | CASSLGGGREQYF
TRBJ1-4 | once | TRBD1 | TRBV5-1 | TGCGCCAGCAGCTTGGAGGGGGCGGGCACTAATGAAAAACTGTTTTTT | CASSLEGAGTNEKLFF
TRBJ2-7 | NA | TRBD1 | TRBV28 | TGTGCCAGCAGTTTTATAGGACAGGGGGCCAACGAGCAGTACTTC | CASSFIGQGANEQYF
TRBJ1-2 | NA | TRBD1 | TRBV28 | TGTGCCAGCAGTTCGGGACAGTTTGTCTATGGCTACACCTTC | CASSSGQFVYGYTF
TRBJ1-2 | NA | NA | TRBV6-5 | TGTGCCAGCACTCCCGGGGGCGTCTATGGCTACACCTTC | CASTPGGVYGYTF
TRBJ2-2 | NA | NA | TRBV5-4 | TGTGCCAGCAGCTTTTTATCCAGCGGCGCCACCGGGGAGCTGTTTTTT | CASSFLSSGATGELFF
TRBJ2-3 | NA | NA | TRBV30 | TGTGCCTGGAGCCCCGACCTGGGGGATACGCAGTATTTT | CAWSPDLGDTQYF
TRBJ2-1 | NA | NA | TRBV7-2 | TGTGCCAGCAGCTTAAATGTTTACAATGAGCAGTTCTTC | CASSLNVYNEQFF
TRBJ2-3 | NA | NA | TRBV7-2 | TGTGCCAGCAGCTTCCGACTAGTCGGACCAGATACGCAGTATTTT | CASSFRLVGPDTQYF
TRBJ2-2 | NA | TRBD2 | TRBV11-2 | TGTGCCAGCAGCTTAGGGGCTAGCGGGAACACCGGGGAGCTGTTTTTT | CASSLGASGNTGELFF
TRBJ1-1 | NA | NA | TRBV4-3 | TGCGCCAGCAGCCAAGAGAGCAGGGGAACTGAAGCTTTCTTT | CASSQESRGTEAFF
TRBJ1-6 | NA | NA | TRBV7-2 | TGTGCCAGCAGCTCCCGCCGTCCAGTCTATAATTCACCCCTCCACTTT | CASSSRRPVYNSPLHF
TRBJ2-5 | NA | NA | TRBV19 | TGTGCCAGTAGTATAGAGCGGGGAGAGACCCAGTACTTC | CASSIERGETQYF
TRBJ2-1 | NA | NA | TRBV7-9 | TGTGCCAGCAGCCCGCCCCCACTAGCAAGGAGCATTGGGCAGTTCTTC | CASSPPPLARSIGQFF
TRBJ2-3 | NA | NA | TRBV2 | TGTGCCAGCAGGTTGGAAGCGGGTTGGGATACGCAGTATTTT | CASRLEAGWDTQYF
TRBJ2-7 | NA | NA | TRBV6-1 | TGTGCCAGCAGTATACGGTACGAGCAGTACTTC | CASSIRYEQYF
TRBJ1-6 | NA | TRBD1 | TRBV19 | TGTGCCACCAGGGGACAGGCTAATTCACCCCTCCACTTT | CATRGQANSPLHF
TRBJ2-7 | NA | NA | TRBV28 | TGTGCCAGCGCAACCCCCGGGACATCGAAAGCTGGCCTGAACTTC | CASATPGTSKAGLNF
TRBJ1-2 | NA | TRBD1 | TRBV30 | TGTGCCTGGAGTGCGAACGACCCCGACAGGGACACCTTC | CAWSANDPDRDTF
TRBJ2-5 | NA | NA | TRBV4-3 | TGCGCCAGCAGCCAAGACAGGGGCCCGTTTCAAGAGACCCAGTACTTC | CASSQDRGPFQETQYF
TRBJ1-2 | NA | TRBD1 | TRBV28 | TGTGCCAGCAGTGCACAGGGGTACTATGGCTACACCTTC | CASSAQGYYGYTF
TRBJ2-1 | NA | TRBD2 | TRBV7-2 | TGTGCCAGCAGCTCTACTAGCGGAGACTACAATGAGCAGTTCTTC | CASSSTSGDYNEQFF
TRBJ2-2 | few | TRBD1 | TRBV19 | TGTGCCAGTAGTCCCGGGACAGGGAACACCGGGGAGCTGTTTTTT | CASSPGTGNTGELFF
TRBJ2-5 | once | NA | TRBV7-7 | TGTGCTAGCAGCCTCCGGGCGGGGGAGACCCAGTACTTC | CASSLRAGETQYF
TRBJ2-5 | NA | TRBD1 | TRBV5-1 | TGCGCCAGCAGCCCGACAGGGGGCCGGGAGACCCAGTACTTC | CASSPTGGRETQYF
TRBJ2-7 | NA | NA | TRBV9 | TGTGCCAGCAGCGTCTTGGAAGGGGAGCAGTACTTC | CASSVLEGEQYF
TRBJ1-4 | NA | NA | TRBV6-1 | TGTGCCAGCAAAGGAGGGCCCTCGGGAGCAGAAAAACTGTTTTTT | CASKGGPSGAEKLFF
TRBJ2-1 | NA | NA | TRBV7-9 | TGTGCCAGCAGCTTTAATACAGACTACAATGAGCAGTTCTTC | CASSFNTDYNEQFF
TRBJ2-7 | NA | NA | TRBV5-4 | TGTGCCAGCAGCTTCGACCGGCAGGGCCCAGGGGAGCAGTACTTC | CASSFDRQGPGEQYF